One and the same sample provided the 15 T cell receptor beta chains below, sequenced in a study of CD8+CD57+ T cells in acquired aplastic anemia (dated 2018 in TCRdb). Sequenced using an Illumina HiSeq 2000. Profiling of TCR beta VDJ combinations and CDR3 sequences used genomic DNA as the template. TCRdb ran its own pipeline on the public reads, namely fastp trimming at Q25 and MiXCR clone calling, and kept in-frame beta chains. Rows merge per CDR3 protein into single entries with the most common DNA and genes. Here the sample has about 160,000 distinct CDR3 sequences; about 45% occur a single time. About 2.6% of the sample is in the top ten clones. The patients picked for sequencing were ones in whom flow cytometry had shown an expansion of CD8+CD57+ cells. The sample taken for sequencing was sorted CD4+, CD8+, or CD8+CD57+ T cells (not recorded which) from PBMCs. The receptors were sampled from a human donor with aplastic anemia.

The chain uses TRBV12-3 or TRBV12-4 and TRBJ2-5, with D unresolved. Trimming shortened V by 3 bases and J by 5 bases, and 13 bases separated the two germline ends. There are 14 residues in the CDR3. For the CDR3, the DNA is TGTGCCAGCAGTTTGTTTGGTGGCGTGGAGACCCAGTACTTC. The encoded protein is CASSLFGGVETQYF.

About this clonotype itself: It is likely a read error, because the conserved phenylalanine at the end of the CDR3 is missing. The CDR3 DNA sequence: TGTGCCATCAGTGGGTCGGGTGAGACCGAGGAGCTGTTTTCT. Translation gives CAISGSGETEELFS. The chain combines TRBV10-3 with TRBJ2-2; D call uncertain. The CDR3 sequence is 14 residues long. Germline loops: CDR1 ENHRY, CDR2 SYGVKD.

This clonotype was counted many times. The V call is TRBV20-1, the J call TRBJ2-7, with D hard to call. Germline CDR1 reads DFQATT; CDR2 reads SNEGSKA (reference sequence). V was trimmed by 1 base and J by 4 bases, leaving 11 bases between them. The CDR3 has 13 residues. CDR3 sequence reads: CSARGQVGYEQYF. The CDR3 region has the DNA TGCAGTGCTAGAGGGCAGGTAGGGTACGAGCAGTACTTC.

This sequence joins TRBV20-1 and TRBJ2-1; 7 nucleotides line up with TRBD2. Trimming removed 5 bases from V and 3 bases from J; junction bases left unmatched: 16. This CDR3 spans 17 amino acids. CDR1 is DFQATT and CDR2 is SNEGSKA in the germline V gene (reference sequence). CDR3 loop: CSAQPSGVPRHYNEQFF. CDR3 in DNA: TGCAGTGCTCAGCCCAGCGGGGTGCCTCGGCACTACAATGAGCAGTTCTTC.

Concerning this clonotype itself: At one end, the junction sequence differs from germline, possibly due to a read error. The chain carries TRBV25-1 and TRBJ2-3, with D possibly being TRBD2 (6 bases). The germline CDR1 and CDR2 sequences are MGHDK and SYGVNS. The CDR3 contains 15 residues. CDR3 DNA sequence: TGTGCCAGCAGTGAGACGGGAGCGGAGACAGACACGCAGTATTTT. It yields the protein CASSETGAETDTQYF.

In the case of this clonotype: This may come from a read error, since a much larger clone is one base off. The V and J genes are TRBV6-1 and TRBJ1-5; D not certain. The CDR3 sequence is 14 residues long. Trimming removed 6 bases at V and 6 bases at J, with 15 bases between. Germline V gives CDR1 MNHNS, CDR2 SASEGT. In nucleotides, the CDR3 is TGTGCCAGCAGGGGAGAGGTCGAAACTCAGCCCCAGCATTTT. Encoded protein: CASRGEVETQPQHF.

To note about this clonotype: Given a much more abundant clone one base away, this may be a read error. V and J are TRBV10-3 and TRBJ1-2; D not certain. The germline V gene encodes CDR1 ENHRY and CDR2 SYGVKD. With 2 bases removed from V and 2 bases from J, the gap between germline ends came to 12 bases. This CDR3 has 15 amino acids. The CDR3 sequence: CAISETVLGNYGYTF. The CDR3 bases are TGTGCCATCAGTGAGACAGTACTGGGGAACTATGGCTACACCTTC.

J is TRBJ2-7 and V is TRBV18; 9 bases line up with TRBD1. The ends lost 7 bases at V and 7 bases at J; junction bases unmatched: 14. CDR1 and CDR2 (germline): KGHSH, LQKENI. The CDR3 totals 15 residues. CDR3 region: CASLLQGATRWEQYF. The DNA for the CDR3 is TGTGCCAGCTTACTACAGGGGGCGACTAGGTGGGAGCAGTACTTC.

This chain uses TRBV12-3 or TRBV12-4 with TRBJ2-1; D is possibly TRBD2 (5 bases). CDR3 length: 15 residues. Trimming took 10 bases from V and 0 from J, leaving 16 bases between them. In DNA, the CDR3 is TGTGCCACAGCTCAAGAGCGGATCTCCTACAATGAGCAGTTCTTC. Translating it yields CATAQERISYNEQFF.

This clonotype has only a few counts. The CDR3 DNA sequence: TGTGCCAGCAGTTGGGGGGAGCAAGAGACCCAGTACTTC. It encodes CASSWGEQETQYF. The chain recombines TRBV6-5 with TRBJ2-5; the D gene is possibly TRBD2 (6 bases). CDR1 MNHEY and CDR2 SVGAGI come from the germline V gene. The V end was cut by 4 bases, the J end by 2 bases, with 8 bases between. There are 13 residues in the CDR3.

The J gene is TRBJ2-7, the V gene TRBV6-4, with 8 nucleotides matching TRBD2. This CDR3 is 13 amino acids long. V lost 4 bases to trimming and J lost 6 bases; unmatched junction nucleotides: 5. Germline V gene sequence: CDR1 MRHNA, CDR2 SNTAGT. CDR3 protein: CASSVKLAGEQYF. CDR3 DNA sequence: TGTGCCAGCAGTGTCAAGCTAGCGGGCGAGCAGTACTTC.

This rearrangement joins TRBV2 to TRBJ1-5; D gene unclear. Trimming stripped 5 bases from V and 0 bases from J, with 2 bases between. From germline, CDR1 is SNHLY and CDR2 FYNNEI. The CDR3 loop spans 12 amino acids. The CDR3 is CASSNSNQPQHF. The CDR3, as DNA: TGTGCCAGCAGTAATAGCAATCAGCCCCAGCATTTT.

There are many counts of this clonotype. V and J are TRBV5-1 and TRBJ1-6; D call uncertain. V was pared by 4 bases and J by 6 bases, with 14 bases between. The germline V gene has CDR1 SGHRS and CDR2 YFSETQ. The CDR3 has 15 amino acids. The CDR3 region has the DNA TGCGCCAGCAGCACCGGCCAGCCCACTAATTCACCCCTCCACTTT. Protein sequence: CASSTGQPTNSPLHF.

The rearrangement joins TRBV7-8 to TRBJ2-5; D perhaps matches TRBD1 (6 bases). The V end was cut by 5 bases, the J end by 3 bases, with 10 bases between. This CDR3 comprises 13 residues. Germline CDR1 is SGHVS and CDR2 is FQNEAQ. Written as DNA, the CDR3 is TGTGCCAGCAGCAGAAACAGGGAAGAGACCCAGTACTTC. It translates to CASSRNREETQYF.

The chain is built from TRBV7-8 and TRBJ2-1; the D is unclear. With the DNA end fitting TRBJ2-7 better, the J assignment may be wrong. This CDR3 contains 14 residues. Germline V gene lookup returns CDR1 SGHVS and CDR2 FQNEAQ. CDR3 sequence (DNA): TGTGCCAGCAGCTTACGTGCTCCTACCTACGAGCAGTACTTC. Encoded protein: CASSLRAPTYEQYF.